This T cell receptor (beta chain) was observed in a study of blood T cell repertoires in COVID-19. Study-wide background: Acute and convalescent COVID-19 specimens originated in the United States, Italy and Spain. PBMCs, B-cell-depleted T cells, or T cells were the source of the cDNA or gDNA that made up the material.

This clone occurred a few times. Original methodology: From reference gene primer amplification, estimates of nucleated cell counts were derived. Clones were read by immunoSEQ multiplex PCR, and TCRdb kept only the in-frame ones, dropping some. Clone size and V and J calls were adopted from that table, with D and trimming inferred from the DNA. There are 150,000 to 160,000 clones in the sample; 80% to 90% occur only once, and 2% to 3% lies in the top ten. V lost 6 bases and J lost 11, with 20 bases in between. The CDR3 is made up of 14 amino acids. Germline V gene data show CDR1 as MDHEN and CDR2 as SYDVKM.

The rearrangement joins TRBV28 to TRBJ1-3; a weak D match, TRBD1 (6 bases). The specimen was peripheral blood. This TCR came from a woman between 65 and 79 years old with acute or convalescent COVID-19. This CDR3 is CASSPRGGGRSIYF. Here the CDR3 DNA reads TGTGCCAGCAGCCCCAGGGGAGGGGGAAGATCCATATATTTT.